One and the same sample provided the 2 T cell receptor beta chains below, sequenced in a study of blood T cell repertoires in COVID-19. The repertoire was sequenced with immunoSEQ multiplex PCR; TCRdb's copy has only in-frame clones and lacks some. The sample gives approximately 210,000 clones, around 94% of which show up once; roughly 0.7% is in the top ten. The specimen sequenced was peripheral blood. These receptors were taken from a man aged 25-45 years with COVID-19, enrolled during active disease.

The chain uses TRBV4-1 and TRBJ1-4; weak D call: TRBD1 (5 bases). Trimming shortened V by 1 base and J by 6 bases, and 12 bases separated the two germline ends. Germline CDR1 MGHRA, CDR2 YSYEKL. The CDR3 runs 15 residues. The CDR3: CASSQGMGRYEKLFF. In DNA form, the CDR3 reads TGCGCCAGCAGCCAAGGAATGGGGCGGTATGAAAAACTGTTTTTT.

This clone was picked up a small number of times. The chain uses TRBV3-1 (or the pseudogene TRBV3-2) and TRBJ1-1; 7 bases are a match to TRBD1. V gave up 1 base and J gave up 4 bases; unmatched junction bases: 6. The germline V gene encodes CDR1 LGHDT and CDR2 YNNKEL (reference sequence). The CDR3 consists of 15 residues. The CDR3 loop is CASSQVWAGGTEAFF. As DNA, the CDR3 is TGTGCCAGCAGCCAAGTTTGGGCAGGGGGCACTGAAGCTTTCTTT.